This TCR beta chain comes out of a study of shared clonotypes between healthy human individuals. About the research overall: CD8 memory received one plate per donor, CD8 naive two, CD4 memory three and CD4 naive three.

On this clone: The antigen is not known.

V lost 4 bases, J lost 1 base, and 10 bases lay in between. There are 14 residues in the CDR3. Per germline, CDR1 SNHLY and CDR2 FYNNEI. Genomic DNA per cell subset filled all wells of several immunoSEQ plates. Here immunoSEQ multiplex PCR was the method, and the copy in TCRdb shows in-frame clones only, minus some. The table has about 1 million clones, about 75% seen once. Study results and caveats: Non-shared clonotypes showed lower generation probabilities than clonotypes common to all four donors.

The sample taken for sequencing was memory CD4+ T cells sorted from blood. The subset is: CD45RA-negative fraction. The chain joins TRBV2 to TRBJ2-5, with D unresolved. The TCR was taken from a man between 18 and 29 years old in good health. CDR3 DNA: TGTGCCAGCAGTGCCCACCTTTCCCAAGAGACCCAGTACTTC. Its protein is CASSAHLSQETQYF.